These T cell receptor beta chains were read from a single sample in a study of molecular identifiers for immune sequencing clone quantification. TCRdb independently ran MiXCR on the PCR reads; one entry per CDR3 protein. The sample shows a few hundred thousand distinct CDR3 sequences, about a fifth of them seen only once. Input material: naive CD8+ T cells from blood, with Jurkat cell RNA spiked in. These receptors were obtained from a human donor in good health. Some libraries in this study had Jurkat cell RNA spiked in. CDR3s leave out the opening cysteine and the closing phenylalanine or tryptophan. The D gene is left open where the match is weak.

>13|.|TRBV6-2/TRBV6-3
ASSYGGLSYNEQF
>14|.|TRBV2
ASSVEQGKVTYEQY
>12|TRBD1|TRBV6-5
ASSSGQAYNEQF
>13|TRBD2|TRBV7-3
ASSSPGTSEDEQF
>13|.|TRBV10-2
ASSESRGTNTEAF
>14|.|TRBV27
ASSPLWQGLDTGAF
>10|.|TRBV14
ASSPHSYEQY
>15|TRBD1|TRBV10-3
AISEVYRTGGLAEQY
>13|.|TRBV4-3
ASSHGTGINEKLF
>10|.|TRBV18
ASSPLNTEAF
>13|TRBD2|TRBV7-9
ASSPTSGKGNEQF
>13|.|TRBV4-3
ASSQVESPTHEQY
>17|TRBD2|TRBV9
ASRANRGSGLAESGELF
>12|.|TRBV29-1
SVDLGRGDTEAF
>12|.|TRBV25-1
ASSGGDSTGELF
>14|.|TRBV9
ASSVDRHISGNTIY
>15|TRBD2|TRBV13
ASSSGTSGRGPYEQY
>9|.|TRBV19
ATGATDTQY
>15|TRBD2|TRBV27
ASSLIPGTSGADTQY
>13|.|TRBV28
ASSPRTKFPYEQY
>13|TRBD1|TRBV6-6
ASTDVGTGVEELF
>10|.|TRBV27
ASRRGSYEQY
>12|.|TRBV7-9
ASSSGGGHQPQH
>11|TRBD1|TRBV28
ASRGTGEETQY
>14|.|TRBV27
ASSARLGYSGNTIY
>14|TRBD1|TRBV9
ASSVEGRGSQETQY
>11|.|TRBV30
AWSVWTLGTQY
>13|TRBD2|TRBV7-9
ASSRTGLESYEQY
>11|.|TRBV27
ASSPGTPGELF
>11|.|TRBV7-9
ASSLEDQETQY
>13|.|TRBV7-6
ASSLALGMGDTQY
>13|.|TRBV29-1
SIEGIPEYFETQY
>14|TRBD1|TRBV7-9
ASSPKDREGHGELF
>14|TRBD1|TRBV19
ASSTGDRGYNQPQH
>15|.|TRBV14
ASSLDRPWTVNEKLF
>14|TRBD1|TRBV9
ASSLSGQASGNTIY
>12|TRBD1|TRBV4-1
ASSHTGGNSPLH
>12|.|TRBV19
ASSTGSSYNEQF
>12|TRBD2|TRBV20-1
SARTSVYQETQY
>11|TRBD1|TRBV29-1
SVMGQGKEGVA
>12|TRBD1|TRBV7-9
ASSPGQGRDEQF
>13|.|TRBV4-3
ASSQDMGSNQPQH
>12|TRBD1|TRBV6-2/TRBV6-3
ASRDWTGFGIQY
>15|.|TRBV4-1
ASSQVSSGVRMDTQY
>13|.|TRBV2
ASEPGTASRQPQH
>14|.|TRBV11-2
ASSLAGTGIGYEQY
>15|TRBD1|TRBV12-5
ASGFTRVTGQGPEAF
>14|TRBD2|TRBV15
ATSRDRGGLKDTQY
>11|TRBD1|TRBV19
ASSLQGAYVQY
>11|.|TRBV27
ASSFQGALEQY
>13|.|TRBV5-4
ASSFRGGGVEKLF